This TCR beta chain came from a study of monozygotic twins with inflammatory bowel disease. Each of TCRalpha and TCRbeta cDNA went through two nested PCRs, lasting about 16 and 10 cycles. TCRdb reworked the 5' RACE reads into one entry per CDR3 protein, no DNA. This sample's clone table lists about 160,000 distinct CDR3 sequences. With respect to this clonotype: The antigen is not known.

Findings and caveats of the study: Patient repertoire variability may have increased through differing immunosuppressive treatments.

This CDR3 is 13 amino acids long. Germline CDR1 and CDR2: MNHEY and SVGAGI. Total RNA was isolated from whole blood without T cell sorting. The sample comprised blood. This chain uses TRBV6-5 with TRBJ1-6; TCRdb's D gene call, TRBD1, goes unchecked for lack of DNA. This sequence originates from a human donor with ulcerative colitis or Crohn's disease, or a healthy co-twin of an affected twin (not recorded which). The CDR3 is CASRQGRDSPLHF.